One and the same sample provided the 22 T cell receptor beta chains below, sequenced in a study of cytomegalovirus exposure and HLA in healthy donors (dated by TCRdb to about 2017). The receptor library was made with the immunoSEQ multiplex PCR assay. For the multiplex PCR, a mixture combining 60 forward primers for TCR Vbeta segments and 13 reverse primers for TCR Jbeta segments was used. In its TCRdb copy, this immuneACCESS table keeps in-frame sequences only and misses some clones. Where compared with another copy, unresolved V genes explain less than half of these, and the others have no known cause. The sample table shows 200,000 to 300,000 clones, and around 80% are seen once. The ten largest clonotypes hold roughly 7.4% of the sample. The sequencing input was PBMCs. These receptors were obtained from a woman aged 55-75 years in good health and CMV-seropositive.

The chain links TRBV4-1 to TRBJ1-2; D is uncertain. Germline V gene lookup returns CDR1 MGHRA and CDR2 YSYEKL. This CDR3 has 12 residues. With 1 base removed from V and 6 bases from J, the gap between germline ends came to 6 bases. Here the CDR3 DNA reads TGCGCCAGCAGCCAAGGTGAGGATGGCTACACCTTC. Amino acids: CASSQGEDGYTF.

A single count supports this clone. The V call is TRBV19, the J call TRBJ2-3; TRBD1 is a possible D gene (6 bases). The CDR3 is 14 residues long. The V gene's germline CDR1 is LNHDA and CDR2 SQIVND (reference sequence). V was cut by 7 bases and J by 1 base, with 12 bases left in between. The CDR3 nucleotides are TGTGCCAGTACGTGGGGGCGGGGCACAGATACGCAGTATTTT. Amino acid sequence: CASTWGRGTDTQYF.

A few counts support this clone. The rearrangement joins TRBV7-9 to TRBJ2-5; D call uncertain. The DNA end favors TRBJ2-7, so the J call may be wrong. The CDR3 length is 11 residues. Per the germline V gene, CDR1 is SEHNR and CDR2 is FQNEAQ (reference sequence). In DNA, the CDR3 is TGTGCCAGCAGCTTATCCTACGAGCAGTACTTC. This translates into CASSLSYEQYF.

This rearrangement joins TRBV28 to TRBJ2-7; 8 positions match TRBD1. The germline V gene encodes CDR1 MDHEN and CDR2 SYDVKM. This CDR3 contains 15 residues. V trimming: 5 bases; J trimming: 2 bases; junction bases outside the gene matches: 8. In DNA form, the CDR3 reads TGTGCCAGCAGTACCGGGACAGGTACTCCCTACGAGCAGTACTTC. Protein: CASSTGTGTPYEQYF.

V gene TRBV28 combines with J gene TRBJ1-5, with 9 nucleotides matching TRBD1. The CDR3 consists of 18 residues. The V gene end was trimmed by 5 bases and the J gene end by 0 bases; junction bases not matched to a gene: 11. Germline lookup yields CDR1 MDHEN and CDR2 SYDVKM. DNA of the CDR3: TGTGCCAGCAGTCCCCGGGACAGGGTAATGGGTAGCAATCAGCCCCAGCATTTT. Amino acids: CASSPRDRVMGSNQPQHF.

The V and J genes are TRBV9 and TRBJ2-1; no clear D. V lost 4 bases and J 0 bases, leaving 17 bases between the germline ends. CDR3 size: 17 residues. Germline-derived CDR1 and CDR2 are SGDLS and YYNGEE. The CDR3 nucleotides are TGTGCCAGCAGCCCAAGTAGACTTCAGAGCTCCTACAATGAGCAGTTCTTC. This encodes CASSPSRLQSSYNEQFF.

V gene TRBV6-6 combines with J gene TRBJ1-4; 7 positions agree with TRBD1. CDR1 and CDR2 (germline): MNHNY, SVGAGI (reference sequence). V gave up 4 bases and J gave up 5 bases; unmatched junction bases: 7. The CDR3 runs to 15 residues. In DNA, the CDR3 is TGTGCCAGCAGTTGGTCCGGGACAGCGAATGAAAAACTGTTTTTT. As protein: CASSWSGTANEKLFF.

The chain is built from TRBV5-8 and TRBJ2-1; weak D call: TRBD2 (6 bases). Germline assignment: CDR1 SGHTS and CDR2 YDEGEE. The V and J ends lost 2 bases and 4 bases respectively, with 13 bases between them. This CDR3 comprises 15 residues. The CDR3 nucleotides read TGTGCCAGCAGCTTAGGGGCAGCGGGTTACAATGAGCAGTTCTTC. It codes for CASSLGAAGYNEQFF.

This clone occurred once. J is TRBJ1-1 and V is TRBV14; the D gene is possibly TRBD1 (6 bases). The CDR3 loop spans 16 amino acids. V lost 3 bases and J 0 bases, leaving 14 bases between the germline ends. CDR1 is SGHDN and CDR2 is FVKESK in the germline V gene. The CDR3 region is CASSHRRTVLNTEAFF. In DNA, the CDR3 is TGTGCCAGCAGCCACCGCAGGACAGTCTTGAACACTGAAGCTTTCTTT.

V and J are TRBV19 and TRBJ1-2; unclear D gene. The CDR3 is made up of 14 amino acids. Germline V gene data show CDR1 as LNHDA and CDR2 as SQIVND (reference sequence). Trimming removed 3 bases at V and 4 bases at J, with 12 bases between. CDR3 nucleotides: TGTGCCAGTAGTATGTTTGCAGGAACCTATGGCTACACCTTC. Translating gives CASSMFAGTYGYTF. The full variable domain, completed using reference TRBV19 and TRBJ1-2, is DGGITQSPKYLFRKEGQNVTLSCEQNLNHDAMYWYRQDPGQGLRLIYYSQIVNDFQKGDIAEGYSVSREKKESFPLTVTSAQKNPTAFYLCASSMFAGTYGYTFGSGTRLTVV.

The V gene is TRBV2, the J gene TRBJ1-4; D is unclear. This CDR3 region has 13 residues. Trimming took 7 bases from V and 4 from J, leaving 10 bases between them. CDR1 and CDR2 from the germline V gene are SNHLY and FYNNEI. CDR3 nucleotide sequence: TGTGCCAGCAAGGTACAGAATAATGAAAAACTGTTTTTT. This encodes CASKVQNNEKLFF.

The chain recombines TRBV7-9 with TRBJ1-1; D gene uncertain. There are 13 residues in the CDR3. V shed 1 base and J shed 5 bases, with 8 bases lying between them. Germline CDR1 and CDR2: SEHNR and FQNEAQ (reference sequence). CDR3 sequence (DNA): TGTGCCAGCAGCTTAGAAGGGAGGACTGAAGCTTTCTTT. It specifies CASSLEGRTEAFF.

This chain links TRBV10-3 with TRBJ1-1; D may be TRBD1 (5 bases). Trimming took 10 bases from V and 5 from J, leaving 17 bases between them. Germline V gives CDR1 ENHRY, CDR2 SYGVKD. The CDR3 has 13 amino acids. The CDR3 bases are TGTGCCACCACCCCCGGGGGAGGAACTGAAGCTTTCTTT. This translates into CATTPGGGTEAFF.

CDR3 protein: CASSIADRVRSGYTF. DNA of the CDR3: TGTGCCAGTAGTATAGCGGACAGAGTAAGGAGTGGCTACACCTTC. The chain carries TRBV19 and TRBJ1-2, with D maybe TRBD1 (6 bases). The CDR3 extends over 15 amino acids. With 1 base removed from V and 7 bases from J, the gap between germline ends came to 16 bases. From germline, CDR1 is LNHDA and CDR2 SQIVND (reference sequence).

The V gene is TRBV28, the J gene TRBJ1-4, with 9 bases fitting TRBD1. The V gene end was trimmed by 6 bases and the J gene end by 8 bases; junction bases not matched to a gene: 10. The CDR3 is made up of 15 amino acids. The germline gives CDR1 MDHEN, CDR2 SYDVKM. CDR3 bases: TGTGCCAGCAGGCCGGGACAGGGATCTGCCGAAAAACTGTTTTTT. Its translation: CASRPGQGSAEKLFF. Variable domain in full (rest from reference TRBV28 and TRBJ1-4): DVKVTQSSRYLVKRTGEKVFLECVQDMDHENMFWYRQDPGLGLRLIYFSYDVKMKEKGDIPEGYSVSREKKERFSLILESASTNQTSMYLCASRPGQGSAEKLFFGSGTQLSVL.

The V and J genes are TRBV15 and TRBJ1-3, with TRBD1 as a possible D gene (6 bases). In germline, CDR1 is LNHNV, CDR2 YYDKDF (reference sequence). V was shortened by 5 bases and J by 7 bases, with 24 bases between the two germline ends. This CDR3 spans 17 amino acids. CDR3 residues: CATSDPQGGEFQNTIYF. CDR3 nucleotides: TGTGCCACCAGCGATCCTCAAGGGGGGGAATTTCAGAACACCATATATTTT.

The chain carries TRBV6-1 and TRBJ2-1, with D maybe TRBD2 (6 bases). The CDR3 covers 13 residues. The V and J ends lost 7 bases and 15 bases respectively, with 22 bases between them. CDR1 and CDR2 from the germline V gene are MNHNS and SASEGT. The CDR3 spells CASTAGPPRVPFF. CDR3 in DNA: TGTGCCAGCACGGCGGGACCTCCTCGGGTTCCGTTCTTC.

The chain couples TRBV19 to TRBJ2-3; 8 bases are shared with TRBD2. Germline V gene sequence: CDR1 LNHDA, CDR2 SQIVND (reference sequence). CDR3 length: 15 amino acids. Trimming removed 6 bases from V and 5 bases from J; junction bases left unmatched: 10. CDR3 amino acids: CASRESGGPGDTQYF. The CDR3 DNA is TGTGCCAGTAGAGAGTCGGGAGGGCCTGGAGATACGCAGTATTTT.

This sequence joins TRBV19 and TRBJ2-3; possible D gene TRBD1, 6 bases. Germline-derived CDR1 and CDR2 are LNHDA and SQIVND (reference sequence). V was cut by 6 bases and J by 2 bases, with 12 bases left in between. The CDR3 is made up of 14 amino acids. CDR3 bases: TGTGCCAGTAGAACAGGGATACCCACAGATACGCAGTATTTT. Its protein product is CASRTGIPTDTQYF.

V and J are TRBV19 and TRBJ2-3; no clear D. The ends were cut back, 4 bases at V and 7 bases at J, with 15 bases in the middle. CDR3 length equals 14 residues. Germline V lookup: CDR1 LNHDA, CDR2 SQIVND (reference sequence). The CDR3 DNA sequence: TGTGCCAGTAGTACAACTATGACTCCGAATACGCAGTATTTT. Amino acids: CASSTTMTPNTQYF.

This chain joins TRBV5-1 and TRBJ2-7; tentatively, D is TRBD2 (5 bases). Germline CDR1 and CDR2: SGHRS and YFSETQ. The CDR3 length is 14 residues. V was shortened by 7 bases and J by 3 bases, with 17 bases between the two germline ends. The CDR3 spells CASRETVVSYEQYF. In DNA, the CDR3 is TGCGCCAGCCGGGAAACCGTTGTAAGCTACGAGCAGTACTTC.

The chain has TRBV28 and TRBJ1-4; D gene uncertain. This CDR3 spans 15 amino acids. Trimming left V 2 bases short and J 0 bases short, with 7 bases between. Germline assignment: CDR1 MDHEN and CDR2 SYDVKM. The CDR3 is CASSLPTATNEKLFF. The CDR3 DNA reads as TGTGCCAGCAGTTTACCCACAGCAACTAATGAAAAACTGTTTTTT.